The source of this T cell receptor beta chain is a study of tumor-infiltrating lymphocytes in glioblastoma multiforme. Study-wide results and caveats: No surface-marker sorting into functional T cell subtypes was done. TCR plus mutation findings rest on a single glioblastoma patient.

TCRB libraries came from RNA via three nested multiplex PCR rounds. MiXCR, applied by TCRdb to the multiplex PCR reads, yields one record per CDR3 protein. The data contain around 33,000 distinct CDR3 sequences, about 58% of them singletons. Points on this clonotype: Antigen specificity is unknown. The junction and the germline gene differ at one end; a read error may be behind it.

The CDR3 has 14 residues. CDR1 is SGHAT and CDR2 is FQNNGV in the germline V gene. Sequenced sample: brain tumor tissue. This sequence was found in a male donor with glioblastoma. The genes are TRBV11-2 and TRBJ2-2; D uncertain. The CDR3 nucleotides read TGTACCAGTAGCTTAGTAGGTGTAAACGGGGAGCTGTTTTTT. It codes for CTSSLVGVNGELFF.